This TCR beta chain came from a study of T cells in Graves' hyperthyroidism and ophthalmopathy. Points from the study as a whole: Most thyroid clonotypes that were expanded above 0.001 also turned up in blood.

Amplification of TCR beta CDR3 regions used RNA as the template. RT-PCR in the first round (using the HTBI primer set) targeted the TCR CDR3. TCRdb reprocessed the multiplex PCR reads via MiXCR and lists one record per CDR3 protein. The table includes a few hundred thousand distinct CDR3 sequences, roughly 16% detected once. Comments on this clonotype: What it binds is not known.

Active moderate-to-severe ophthalmopathy, Clinical Activity Score at least 3, NOSPECS at least 4, under 3 months' duration. The sample consisted of blood. The TCR sequence derives from a woman aged 40 to 49 with Graves' ophthalmopathy.

CDR3 sequence: CASSQDRTYGYTF. CDR3 DNA sequence: TGTGCCAGCAGCCAGGACAGAACCTATGGCTACACCTTC. The chain couples TRBV12-3 or TRBV12-4 to TRBJ1-2; maybe TRBD1 (6 bases). CDR3 length: 13 residues. V lost 6 bases and J lost 4, with 12 bases in between.